This entry lists 4 T cell receptor beta chains sequenced from one sample in a study of T cells in Graves' hyperthyroidism and ophthalmopathy. What was amplified from RNA transcripts were TCR beta CDR3 regions. TCR CDR3 underwent first-round RT-PCR with the HTBI primer set. In TCRdb, the multiplex PCR reads were re-called with MiXCR into one record per CDR3 protein. The sample yields 700,000 or so distinct CDR3 sequences, about a sixth seen once. The specimen was blood. The receptor set was obtained from a man aged 18 to 35 with Graves' hyperthyroidism.

In its sample, this clonotype was seen many times. The V gene is TRBV30, the J gene TRBJ1-4; D is perhaps TRBD1 (5 bases). Germline CDR1 reads GTSNPN; CDR2 reads SVGIG (reference sequence). The CDR3 sequence is 15 residues long. Trimming took 3 bases from V and 0 from J, leaving 11 bases between them. The CDR3 loop reads CAWSNTGSTNEKLFF. Here the CDR3 DNA reads TGTGCCTGGAGCAATACAGGTTCAACTAATGAAAAACTGTTTTTT. Full variable domain (remainder filled in from reference TRBV30 and TRBJ1-4): SQTIHQWPATLVQPVGSPLSLECTVEGTSNPNLYWYRQAAGRGLQLLFYSVGIGQISSEVPQNLSASRPQDRQFILSSKKLLLSDSGFYLCAWSNTGSTNEKLFFGSGTQLSVL.

This clonotype was detected many times. The V call is TRBV7-9, the J call TRBJ2-3; D is possibly TRBD2 (6 bases). The V end lost 5 bases, the J end lost 3 bases, and 12 bases lay between the germline ends. Germline V gene data show CDR1 as SEHNR and CDR2 as FQNEAQ (reference sequence). CDR3 length: 14 amino acids. The CDR3 DNA reads as TGTGCCAGCAGCCCGGGAGAGGCAACAGATACGCAGTATTTT. Amino acid sequence: CASSPGEATDTQYF.

This clonotype turned up a few times. The gene calls are TRBV20-1 and TRBJ1-2; a weak D match, TRBD1 (5 bases). The CDR3 has 14 amino acids. Trimming stripped 5 bases from V and 6 bases from J, with 19 bases between. Germline V lookup: CDR1 DFQATT, CDR2 SNEGSKA (reference sequence). CDR3 protein: CSAESGRDMDGYTF. CDR3 nucleotides: TGCAGTGCTGAGTCAGGCAGGGATATGGATGGCTACACCTTC.

V gene TRBV15 combines with J gene TRBJ2-3; 7 bases agree with TRBD1. The CDR3 totals 17 residues. V was clipped by 4 bases and J by 1 base; unmatched bases: 11. Per the germline V gene, CDR1 is LNHNV and CDR2 is YYDKDF (reference sequence). CDR3 DNA sequence: TGTGCCACCAGCAAACCCAACAGGGGTGACGGCACAGATACGCAGTATTTT. It codes for CATSKPNRGDGTDTQYF.